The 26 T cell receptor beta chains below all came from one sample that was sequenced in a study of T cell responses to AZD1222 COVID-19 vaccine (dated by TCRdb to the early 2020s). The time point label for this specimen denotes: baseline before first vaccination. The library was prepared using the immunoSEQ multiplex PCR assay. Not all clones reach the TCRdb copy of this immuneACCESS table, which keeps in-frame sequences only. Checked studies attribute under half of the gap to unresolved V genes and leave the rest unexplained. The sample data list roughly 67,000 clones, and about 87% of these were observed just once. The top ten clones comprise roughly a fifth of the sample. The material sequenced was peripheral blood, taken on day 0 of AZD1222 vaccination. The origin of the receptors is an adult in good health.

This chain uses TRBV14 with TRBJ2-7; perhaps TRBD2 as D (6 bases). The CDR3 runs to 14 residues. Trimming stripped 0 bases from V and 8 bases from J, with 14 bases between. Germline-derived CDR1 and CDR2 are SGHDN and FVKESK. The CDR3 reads CASSQDSGLWKQYF. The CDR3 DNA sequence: TGTGCCAGCAGCCAAGACAGCGGGCTCTGGAAGCAGTACTTC.

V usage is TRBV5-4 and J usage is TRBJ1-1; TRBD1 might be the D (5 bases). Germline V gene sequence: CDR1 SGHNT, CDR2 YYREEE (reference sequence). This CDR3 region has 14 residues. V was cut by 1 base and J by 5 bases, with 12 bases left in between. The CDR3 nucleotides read TGTGCCAGCAGCTTGAGTGACAGTATAACTGAAGCTTTCTTT. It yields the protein CASSLSDSITEAFF.

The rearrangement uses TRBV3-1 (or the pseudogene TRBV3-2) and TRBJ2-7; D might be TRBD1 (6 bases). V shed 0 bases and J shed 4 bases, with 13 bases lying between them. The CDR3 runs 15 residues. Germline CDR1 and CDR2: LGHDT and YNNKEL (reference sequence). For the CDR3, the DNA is TGTGCCAGCAGCCAAGATAGCTGGGACATTTACGAGCAGTACTTC. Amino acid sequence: CASSQDSWDIYEQYF.

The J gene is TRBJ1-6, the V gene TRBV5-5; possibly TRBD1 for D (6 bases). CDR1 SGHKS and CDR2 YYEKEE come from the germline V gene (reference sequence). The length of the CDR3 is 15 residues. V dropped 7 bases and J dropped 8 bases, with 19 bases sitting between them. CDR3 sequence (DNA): TGTGCCAGCTCCCCTGAGGGGGTGAGGCATTCACCCCTCCACTTT. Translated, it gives CASSPEGVRHSPLHF. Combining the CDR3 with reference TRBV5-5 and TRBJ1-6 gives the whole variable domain DAGVTQSPTHLIKTRGQQVTLRCSPISGHKSVSWYQQVLGQGPQFIFQYYEKEERGRGNFPDRFSARQFPNYSSELNVNALLLGDSALYLCASSPEGVRHSPLHFGNGTRLTVT.

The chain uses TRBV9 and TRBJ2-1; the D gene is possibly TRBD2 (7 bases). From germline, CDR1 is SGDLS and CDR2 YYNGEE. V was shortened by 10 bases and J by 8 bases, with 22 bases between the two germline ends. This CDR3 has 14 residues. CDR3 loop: CAQAGAGTKHEQFF. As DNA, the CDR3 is TGTGCCCAGGCGGGGGCCGGGACAAAGCATGAGCAGTTCTTC.

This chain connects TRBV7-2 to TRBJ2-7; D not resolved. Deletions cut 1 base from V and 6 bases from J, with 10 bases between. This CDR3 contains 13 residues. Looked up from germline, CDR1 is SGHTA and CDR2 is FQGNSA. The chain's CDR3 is CASSLGSGLEQYF. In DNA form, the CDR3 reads TGTGCCAGCAGCTTAGGGTCTGGGCTCGAGCAGTACTTC. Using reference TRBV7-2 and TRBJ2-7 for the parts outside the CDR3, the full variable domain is GAGVSQSPSNKVTEKGKDVELRCDPISGHTALYWYRQSLGQGLEFLIYFQGNSAPDKSGLPSDRFSAERTGGSVSTLTIQRTQQEDSAVYLCASSLGSGLEQYFGPGTRLTVT.

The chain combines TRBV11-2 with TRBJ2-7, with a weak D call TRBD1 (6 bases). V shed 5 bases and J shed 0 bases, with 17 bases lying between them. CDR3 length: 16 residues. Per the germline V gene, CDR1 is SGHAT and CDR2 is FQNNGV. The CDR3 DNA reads TGTGCCAGCAGCCCCACAGGGAGTTCAATCTCCTACGAGCAGTACTTC. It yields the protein CASSPTGSSISYEQYF.

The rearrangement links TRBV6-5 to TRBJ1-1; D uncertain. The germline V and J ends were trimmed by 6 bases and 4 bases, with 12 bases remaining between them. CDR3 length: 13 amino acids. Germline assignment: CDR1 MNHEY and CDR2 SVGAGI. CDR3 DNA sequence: TGTGCCAGCAGCAAGACGGAACTCACTGAAGCTTTCTTT. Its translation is CASSKTELTEAFF.

Here the CDR3 DNA reads TGTGCCAGCAGCTTCACAGGGGACAGGGGGGAGACCCAGTACTTC. As protein: CASSFTGDRGETQYF. The chain employs TRBV11-3 and TRBJ2-5, with 11 bases that match TRBD1. CDR3 size: 15 residues. Germline V gene data show CDR1 as SGHNT and CDR2 as YENEEA. V dropped 3 bases and J dropped 5; count of bases not matched to a gene: 5.

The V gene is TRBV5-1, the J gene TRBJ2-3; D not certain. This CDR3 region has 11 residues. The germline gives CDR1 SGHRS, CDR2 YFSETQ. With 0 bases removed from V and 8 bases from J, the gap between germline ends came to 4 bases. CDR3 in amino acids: CASSLGGTQYF. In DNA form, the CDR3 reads TGCGCCAGCAGCTTGGGAGGTACGCAGTATTTT.

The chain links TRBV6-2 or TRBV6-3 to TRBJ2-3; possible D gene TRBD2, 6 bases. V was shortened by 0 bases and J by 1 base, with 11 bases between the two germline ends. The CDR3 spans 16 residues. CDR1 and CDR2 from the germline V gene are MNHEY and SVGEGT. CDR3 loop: CASSYSLGGGTDTQYF. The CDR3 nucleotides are TGTGCCAGCAGTTACTCTCTCGGGGGTGGCACAGATACGCAGTATTTT.

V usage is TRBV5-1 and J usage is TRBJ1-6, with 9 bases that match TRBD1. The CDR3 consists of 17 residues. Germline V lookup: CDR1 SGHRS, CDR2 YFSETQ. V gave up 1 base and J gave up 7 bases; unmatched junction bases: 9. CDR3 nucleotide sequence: TGCGCCAGCAGCTTGACCGGGACAGGGCCTTACAATTCACCCCTCCACTTT. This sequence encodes CASSLTGTGPYNSPLHF.

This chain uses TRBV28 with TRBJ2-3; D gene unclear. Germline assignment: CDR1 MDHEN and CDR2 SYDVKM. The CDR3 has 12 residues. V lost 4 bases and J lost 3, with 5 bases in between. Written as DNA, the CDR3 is TGTGCCAGCAGTTCGGTAACAGATACGCAGTATTTT. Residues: CASSSVTDTQYF.

As DNA, the CDR3 is TGTGCCAGCAGCTTGAAACTTGGAGCCGGGGTCTATGGCTACACCTTC. As protein: CASSLKLGAGVYGYTF. The chain carries TRBV5-4 and TRBJ1-2; D gene ambiguous. The CDR3 runs 16 residues. Germline V gives CDR1 SGHNT, CDR2 YYREEE (reference sequence). The V end was cut by 1 base, the J end by 4 bases, with 17 bases between.

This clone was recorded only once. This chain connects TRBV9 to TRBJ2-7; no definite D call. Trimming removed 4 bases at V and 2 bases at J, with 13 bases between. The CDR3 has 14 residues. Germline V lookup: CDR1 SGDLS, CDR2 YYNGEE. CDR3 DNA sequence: TGTGCCAGCAGCCCCACAGTCCAGACCTACGAGCAGTACTTC. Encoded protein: CASSPTVQTYEQYF.

The CDR3 sequence: CASSELGLASYEQYF. CDR3 sequence (DNA): TGTGCCAGCAGTGAACTGGGACTAGCGTCCTACGAGCAGTACTTC. The chain carries TRBV6-1 and TRBJ2-7, with TRBD2 matching over 10 bases. CDR3 length equals 15 residues. The germline CDR1 and CDR2 sequences are MNHNS and SASEGT. V shed 2 bases and J 1 base; nucleotides not matched to a gene: 2.

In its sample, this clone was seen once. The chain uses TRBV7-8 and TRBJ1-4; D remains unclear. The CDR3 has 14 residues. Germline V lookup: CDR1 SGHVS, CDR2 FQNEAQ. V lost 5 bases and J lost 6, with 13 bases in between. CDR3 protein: CASSHGAGYEKLFF. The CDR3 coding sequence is TGTGCCAGCAGCCACGGCGCAGGCTATGAAAAACTGTTTTTT.

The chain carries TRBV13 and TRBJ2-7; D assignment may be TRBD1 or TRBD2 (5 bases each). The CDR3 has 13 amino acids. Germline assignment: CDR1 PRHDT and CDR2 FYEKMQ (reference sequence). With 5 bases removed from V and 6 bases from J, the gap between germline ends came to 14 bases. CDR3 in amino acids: CASSQGRRGEQYF. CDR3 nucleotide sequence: TGTGCCAGCAGCCAGGGCAGACGGGGCGAGCAGTACTTC.

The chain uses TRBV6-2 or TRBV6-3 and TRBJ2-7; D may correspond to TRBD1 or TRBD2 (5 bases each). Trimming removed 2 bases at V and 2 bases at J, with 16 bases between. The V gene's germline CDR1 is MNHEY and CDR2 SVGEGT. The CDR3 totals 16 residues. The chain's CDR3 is CASSYPPTGTTYEQYF. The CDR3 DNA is TGTGCCAGCAGTTACCCCCCCACCGGGACCACCTACGAGCAGTACTTC.

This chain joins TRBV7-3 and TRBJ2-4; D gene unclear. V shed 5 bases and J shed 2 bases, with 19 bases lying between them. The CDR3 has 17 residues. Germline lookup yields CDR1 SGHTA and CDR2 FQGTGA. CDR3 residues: CASSPTPDEATKNIQYF. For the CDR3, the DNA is TGTGCCAGCAGCCCAACCCCGGACGAGGCGACCAAAAACATTCAGTACTTC.

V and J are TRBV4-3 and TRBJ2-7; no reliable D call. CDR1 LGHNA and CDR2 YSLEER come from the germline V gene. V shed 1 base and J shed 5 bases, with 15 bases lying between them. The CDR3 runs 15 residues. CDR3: CASSQGGREGHEQYF. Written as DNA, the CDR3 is TGCGCCAGCAGCCAAGGTGGAAGGGAAGGCCACGAGCAGTACTTC.

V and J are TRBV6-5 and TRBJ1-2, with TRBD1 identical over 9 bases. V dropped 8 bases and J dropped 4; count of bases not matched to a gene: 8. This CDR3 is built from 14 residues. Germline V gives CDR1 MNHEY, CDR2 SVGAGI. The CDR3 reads CASGRTGVAYGYTF. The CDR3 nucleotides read TGTGCCAGCGGAAGGACAGGGGTCGCCTATGGCTACACCTTC.

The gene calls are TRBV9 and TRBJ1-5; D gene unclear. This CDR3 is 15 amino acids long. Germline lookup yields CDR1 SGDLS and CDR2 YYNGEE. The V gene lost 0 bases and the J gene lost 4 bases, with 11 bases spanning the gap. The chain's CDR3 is CASSVEGAWNQPQHF. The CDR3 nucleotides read TGTGCCAGCAGCGTAGAGGGCGCATGGAATCAGCCCCAGCATTTT.

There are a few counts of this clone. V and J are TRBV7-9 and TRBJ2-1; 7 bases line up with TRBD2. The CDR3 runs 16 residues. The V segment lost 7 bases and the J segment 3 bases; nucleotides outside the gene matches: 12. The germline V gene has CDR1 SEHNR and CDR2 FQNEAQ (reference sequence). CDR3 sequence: CASIPLAIPNYNEQFF. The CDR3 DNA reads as TGTGCCAGCATCCCACTAGCGATCCCCAACTACAATGAGCAGTTCTTC.

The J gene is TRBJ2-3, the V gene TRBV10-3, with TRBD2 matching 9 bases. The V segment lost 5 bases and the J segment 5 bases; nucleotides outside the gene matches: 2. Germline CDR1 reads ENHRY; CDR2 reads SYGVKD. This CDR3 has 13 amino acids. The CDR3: CAISPTSGDTQYF. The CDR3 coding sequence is TGTGCCATCAGTCCGACTAGCGGAGATACGCAGTATTTT.

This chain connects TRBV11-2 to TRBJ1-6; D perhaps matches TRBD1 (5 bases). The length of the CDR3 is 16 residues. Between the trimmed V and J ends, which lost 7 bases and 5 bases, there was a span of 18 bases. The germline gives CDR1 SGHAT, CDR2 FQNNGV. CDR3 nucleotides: TGTGCCAGCAAGAAAGGTCAGGGTGGACATAATTCACCCCTCCACTTT. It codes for CASKKGQGGHNSPLHF.